The present T cell receptor (beta chain) was sequenced within a study of vaccination effects on CD4 cells after COVID-19. Assay: immunoSEQ multiplex PCR; the TCRdb copy retains only in-frame clones and omits some. The table records 25,000 to 35,000 clones, around 82% of them present only once. Of note for this clone: Its target is not known.

With 2 bases removed from V and 5 bases from J, the gap between germline ends came to 11 bases. Germline V gene lookup returns CDR1 MNHEY and CDR2 SVGEGT. The CDR3 contains 14 residues. Expansion with viral peptide pools was applied to antigen-specific CD4+ T cells by the ViraFEST assay prior to sequencing. Isolation of CD4+ T cells took place after about 10 days of culture. Of the BNT162b2 and mRNA-1273 vaccines, participants received two doses of one or the other. None of these healthy vaccinees had been infected with SARS-CoV-2 before vaccination. Study observations and caveats: Clones that were induced by infection or by vaccine showed marked contraction late after vaccination. Convalescent patients were scarce, and early post-infection timepoints were absent.

The TCR comes from a human donor who received a COVID-19 vaccine. Some clones in this sample may be carry-over from other donors' samples. The sample in question was CD4+ T cells from PBMCs cultured with HCoV-NL63 spike peptides, obtained after COVID-19 vaccination. This rearrangement joins TRBV6-2 or TRBV6-3 to TRBJ2-3; D is possibly TRBD1 or TRBD2 (5 bases each). The CDR3 DNA reads TGTGCCAGCAGTTACCCCGGGACGCAAGATACGCAGTATTTT. The encoded protein is CASSYPGTQDTQYF.